This T cell receptor (beta chain) emerged from a study of T-cell reconstitution after alpha-beta-depleted transplantation in children. Researchers prepared the TCRbeta library using unique molecular identifiers, the study reports. TCRdb used MiXCR to reprocess the PCR reads, holding one entry per CDR3 protein. The table records roughly 610,000 distinct CDR3 sequences, roughly a tenth of them present only once. This clonotype was counted at least ten times. Germline CDR1 reads DFQATT; CDR2 reads SNEGSKA (reference sequence). The CDR3 spans 16 residues. The ends were cut back, 0 bases at V and 2 bases at J, with 13 bases in the middle.

V gene TRBV20-1 combines with J gene TRBJ2-2, with TRBD2 as a possible D gene (6 bases). The clonotype was recovered from a human donor who donated a stem cell graft to a child with acute myeloid leukemia. The sample consisted of PBMCs from the stem cell graft donor, taken from the stem cell graft. This CDR3 is CSARDLSGVNTGELFF. The CDR3 DNA reads as TGCAGTGCTAGAGACCTTAGCGGAGTAAACACCGGGGAGCTGTTTTTT.